This T cell receptor (beta chain) originates from a study of T cells after yellow fever vaccination (dated by TCRdb to about 2019). Looking at the study overall: Memory subsets (EM, EMRA, CM and Tscm) were sorted on a BD FACS Aria III using CD3, CD45RA, CCR7 and CD95 staining. The SMART-Seq v4 Ultra Low Input RNA kit was used to prepare libraries from fractions with low cell numbers. To track T-cell clones before and after primary and booster YFV17D yellow fever vaccination, bulk TCR alpha and beta repertoires were sequenced longitudinally. Two healthy male donors, one aged 18 to 30 and one aged 30 to 39 years, were included in the cohort. Bulk PBMC replicates and cell subsets were isolated from blood drawn at multiple timepoints before and after both primary and secondary immunization. Memory subsets were sorted on days 0, 15 and 45 and at 18 months after primary vaccination, and on days 0, 15 and 45 after the 30-year booster.

What the research found in general, with its limitations: Compared with the primary T-cell response, the secondary T-cell response was weaker but faster, peaking on day 5 rather than day 15. The study included only a couple of donors, which limits how far the findings can be generalized. On day 0, almost all vaccine-responding clonotypes were found to be below detection in the sorted memory subsets. Computational filtering was needed because FACS-sorted repertoires could contain abundant contaminating clonotypes from the bulk population. Most clones expanded after primary vaccination (almost 97% of CD4 and 80% to 90% of CD8) were re-detected after the booster, suggesting that broad memory maintenance occurred. A small fraction of clonotypes showed up in both the CD4 and CD8 compartments, probably as a result of convergent recombination.

Synthesis of TCR cDNA relied on 5'RACE template switching, a step that introduced a universal primer site along with unique molecular identifiers. cDNA synthesis was primed from both the TCR alpha and TCR beta constant segments. Library amplification used two PCR steps, and the second PCR step added sample barcodes and sequencing adapters. Sequencing of libraries was done on Illumina HiSeq 2500 (2x100 bp) or NovaSeq (2x150 bp). The paper's processing steps were these. Reads were demultiplexed and collapsed into UMI consensus sequences with MIGEC, and V(D)J alignment was performed with MiXCR. Vaccine-responding clonotypes were defined with edgeR using replicate PBMC samples, requiring FDR below 0.01 and a log2 fold change above 5 up to day 15. Bulk clonotypes were assigned CD4 or CD8 identity according to which sequenced CD4 or CD8 repertoire held them at higher abundance. To estimate the distribution of each clone across memory phenotypes, clonotype frequencies in memory subsets were weighted by FACS-sorted cell numbers. TCRdb itself trimmed the public reads at Q25 with fastp, ran MiXCR and retained productive beta chains. Each entry is one CDR3 protein sequence, shown with its most common DNA and genes. Here the V and J calls rest on TCRdb's processing, not on the authors' analysis. The sample yields 30,000 to 35,000 distinct CDR3 sequences; around 7% were counted once. The top ten clonotypes cover under 25% of the sample.

The germline V gene (reference sequence) specifies DFQATT as CDR1 and SNEGSKA as CDR2. Trimmed from V: 6 bases; trimmed from J: 2 bases; junction bases lacking a gene match: 11. Including the terminal cysteine and phenylalanine, the CDR3 comprises 15 residues. The DNA shown is the 45-base CDR3, in frame from base 1. This clonotype was counted at least ten times. One base away there is no much larger clone; base qualities are not given. Reading the label with the study, this specimen's treatment or condition is: live attenuated yellow fever vaccine strain. PBMCs were isolated from peripheral blood using a standard Ficoll-Paque protocol. RNA from sorted memory subsets was extracted with the RNeasy Micro Kit.

The material sequenced was PBMCs, either bulk or a sorted T-cell subset (CD4+, CD8+, memory, or dextramer-sorted; not recorded which), taken on the day of the first yellow fever vaccination. The clonotype originates from a man aged 18-30 years who received the YFV17D yellow fever vaccine. The V and J segments used are TRBV20-1 and TRBJ2-7, and 9 bases in between align with TRBD1. The DNA sequence is given as TGCAGTGCCCAACTTCCGGGACAGGGAACCTACGAGCAGTACTTC. The encoded protein is CSAQLPGQGTYEQYF.